The T cell receptor (beta chain) under discussion was sequenced for a study of Graves' ophthalmopathy and Graves' hyperthyroidism. Moderate-to-severe activity, CAS ≥3, NOSPECS ≥4 and a duration under 3 months were seen in donors with ophthalmopathy. As diagnostic evidence, clinical symptoms, serum thyroxine, TRAb, thyroid ultrasound and orbital computed tomography were relied upon. This CDR3 contains 15 residues. CDR1 and CDR2 (germline): DFQATT, SNEGSKA (reference sequence). Trimming stripped 1 base from V and 6 bases from J, with 18 bases between. CDR3 regions of TCR beta were amplified from RNA transcripts. HTBI primers primed a first-round RT-PCR, and a second-round multiplex PCR followed. TCRdb redid the calling of the multiplex PCR reads with MiXCR, one entry per CDR3 protein. The repertoire has about 400,000 distinct CDR3 sequences, about 18% of them found once; the top ten carry 1.5% to 2%.

The table lists this clonotype with many counts. The chain recombines TRBV20-1 with TRBJ1-2, with D possibly being TRBD1 (6 bases). Sequencing was done on a sample of peripheral blood. The TCR was taken from a woman aged 18-29 years with Graves' ophthalmopathy. As DNA, the CDR3 is TGCAGTGCTAGAGGGGCCCGGACAGAGGAAAATGGCTACACCTTC. Its translation: CSARGARTEENGYTF.